This TCR beta chain was recovered during a study of blood T cell repertoires in COVID-19. On the study more broadly: Samples came from the United States, Italy and Spain, spanning acute and convalescent COVID-19. The cDNA or gDNA used as material had been derived from T cells, B-cell-depleted T cells, or PBMCs.

As originally analysed: Reference gene primer amplification gave nucleated cell count estimates. The assay was immunoSEQ multiplex PCR, and TCRdb's table has in-frame clones only and misses some. From that table come the V and J calls and clone size; the DNA was used to work out D and trimming. The profile shows 95,000 to 150,000 clones, approximately 85% of them singletons. Sequenced: peripheral blood. The origin of this receptor is a woman older than 75 with acute or convalescent COVID-19.

The CDR3 coding sequence is TGTGCCAGCAGTTCCATCACTAGGGGGTTTTACAATGAGCAGTTCTTC. Translated, it gives CASSSITRGFYNEQFF. The chain has TRBV27 and TRBJ2-1; D is perhaps TRBD1 (6 bases). CDR3 length equals 16 residues. V lost 4 bases to trimming and J lost 4 bases, with 17 bases between them. Germline V lookup: CDR1 MNHEY, CDR2 SMNVEV (reference sequence).